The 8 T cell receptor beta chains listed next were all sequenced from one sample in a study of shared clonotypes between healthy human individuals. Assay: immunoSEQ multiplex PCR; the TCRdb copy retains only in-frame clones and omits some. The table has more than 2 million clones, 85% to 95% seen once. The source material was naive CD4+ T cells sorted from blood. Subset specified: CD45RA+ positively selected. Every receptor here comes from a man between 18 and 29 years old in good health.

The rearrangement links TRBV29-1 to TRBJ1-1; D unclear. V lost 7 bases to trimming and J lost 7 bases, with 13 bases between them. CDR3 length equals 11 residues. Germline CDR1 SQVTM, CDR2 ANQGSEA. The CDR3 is CSASRNREAFF. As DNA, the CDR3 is TGCAGCGCCTCTAGAAATCGTGAAGCTTTCTTT.

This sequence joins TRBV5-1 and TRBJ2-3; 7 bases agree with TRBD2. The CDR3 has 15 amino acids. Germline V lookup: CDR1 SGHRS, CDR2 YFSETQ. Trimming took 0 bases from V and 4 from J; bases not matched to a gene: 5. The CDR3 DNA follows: TGCGCCAGCAGCTTGGGCGGGAGATCCGCAGATACGCAGTATTTT. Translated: CASSLGGRSADTQYF.

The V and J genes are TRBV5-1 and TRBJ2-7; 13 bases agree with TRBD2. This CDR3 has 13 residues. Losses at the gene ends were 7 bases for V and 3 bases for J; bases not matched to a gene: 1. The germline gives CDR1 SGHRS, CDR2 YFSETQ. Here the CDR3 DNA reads TGCGCCAGCGGGACTAGCGGGGACTACGAGCAGTACTTC. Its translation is CASGTSGDYEQYF. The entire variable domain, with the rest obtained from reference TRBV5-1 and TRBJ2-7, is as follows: KAGVTQTPRYLIKTRGQQVTLSCSPISGHRSVSWYQQTPGQGLQFLFEYFSETQRNKGNFPGRFSGRQFSNSRSEMNVSTLELGDSALYLCASGTSGDYEQYFGPGTRLTVT.

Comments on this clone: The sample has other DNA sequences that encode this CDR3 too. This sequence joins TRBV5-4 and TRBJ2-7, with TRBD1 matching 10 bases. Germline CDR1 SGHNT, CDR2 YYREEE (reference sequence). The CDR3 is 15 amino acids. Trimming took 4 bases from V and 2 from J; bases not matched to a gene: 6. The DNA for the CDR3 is TGTGCCAGCAGCCTCTCGGGGACAGGGGCCTACGAGCAGTACTTC. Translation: CASSLSGTGAYEQYF.

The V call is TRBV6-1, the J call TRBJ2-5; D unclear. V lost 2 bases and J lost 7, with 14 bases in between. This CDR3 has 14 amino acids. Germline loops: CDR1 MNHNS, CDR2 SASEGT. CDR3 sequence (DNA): TGTGCCAGCAGTGAAATTCCGCTCAAGGGGACCCAGTACTTC. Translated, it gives CASSEIPLKGTQYF.

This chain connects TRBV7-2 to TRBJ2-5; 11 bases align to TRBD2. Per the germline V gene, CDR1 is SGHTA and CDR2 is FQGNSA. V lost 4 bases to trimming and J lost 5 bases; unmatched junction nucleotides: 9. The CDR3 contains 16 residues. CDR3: CASSWELAGVWETQYF. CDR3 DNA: TGTGCCAGCAGCTGGGAACTAGCGGGAGTTTGGGAGACCCAGTACTTC.

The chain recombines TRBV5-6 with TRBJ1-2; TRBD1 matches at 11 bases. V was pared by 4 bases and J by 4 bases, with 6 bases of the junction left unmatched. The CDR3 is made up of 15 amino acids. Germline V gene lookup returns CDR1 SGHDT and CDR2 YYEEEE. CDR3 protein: CASSAGTGGGYGYTF. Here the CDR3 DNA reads TGTGCCAGCAGCGCCGGGACAGGGGGTGGCTATGGCTACACCTTC. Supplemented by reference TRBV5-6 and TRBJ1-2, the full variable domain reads DAGVTQSPTHLIKTRGQQVTLRCSPKSGHDTVSWYQQALGQGPQFIFQYYEEEERQRGNFPDRFSGHQFPNYSSELNVNALLLGDSALYLCASSAGTGGGYGYTFGSGTRLTVV.

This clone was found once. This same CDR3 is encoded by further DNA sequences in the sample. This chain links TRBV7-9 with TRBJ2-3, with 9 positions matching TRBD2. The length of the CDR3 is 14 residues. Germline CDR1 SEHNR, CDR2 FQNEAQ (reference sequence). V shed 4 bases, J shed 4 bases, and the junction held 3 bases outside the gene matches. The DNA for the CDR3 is TGTGCCAGCAGCTCCAGGACTAGCGCAGATACGCAGTATTTT. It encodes CASSSRTSADTQYF.